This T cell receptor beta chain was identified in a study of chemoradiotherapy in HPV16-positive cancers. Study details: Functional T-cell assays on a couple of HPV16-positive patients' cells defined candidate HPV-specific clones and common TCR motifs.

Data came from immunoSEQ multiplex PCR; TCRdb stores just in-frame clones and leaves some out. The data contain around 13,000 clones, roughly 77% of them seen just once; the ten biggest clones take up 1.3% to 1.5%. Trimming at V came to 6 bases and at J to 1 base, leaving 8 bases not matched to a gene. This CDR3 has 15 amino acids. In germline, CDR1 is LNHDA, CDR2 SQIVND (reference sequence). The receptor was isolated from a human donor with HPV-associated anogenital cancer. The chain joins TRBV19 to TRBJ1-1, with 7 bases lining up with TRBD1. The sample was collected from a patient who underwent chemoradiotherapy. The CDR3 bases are TGTGCCAGTAGCGCTCGAGGGGGCACGAACACTGAAGCTTTCTTT. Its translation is CASSARGGTNTEAFF.